The sequence of this T cell receptor beta chain was determined in a study of blood T cell repertoires in COVID-19. For the study at large: Sites in the United States, Italy and Spain provided acute and convalescent COVID-19 samples. PBMCs, B-cell-depleted T cells, or T cells were the source of the cDNA or gDNA that made up the material.

Trimming removed 0 bases from V and 1 base from J; junction bases left unmatched: 0. In germline, CDR1 is MGHRA, CDR2 YSYEKL. CDR3 length: 17 residues. Original processing notes: It was from reference gene primer amplification that nucleated cell counts were estimated. Sequencing was performed with immunoSEQ multiplex PCR; in TCRdb, only in-frame clones are kept and a portion is missing. V, J and clone size are those of that table, while D and trimming were read from the DNA. The data hold about 230,000 clones, with approximately 87% observed a single time. The receptor's source is a woman in her 70s with active or convalescent COVID-19. Source material: peripheral blood. The V call is TRBV4-1, the J call TRBJ2-2, with 12 bases that match TRBD2. The CDR3 bases are TGCGCCAGCAGCCAAGAACTAGCGGGGGGGAACACCGGGGAGCTGTTTTTT. Translation: CASSQELAGGNTGELFF.